Included here is one TCR beta chain sequence, with context. What it binds is not known. This may be a read error, as it is one base from a much larger clone. The CDR3 is 16 residues long. Germline values: CDR1 MDHEN, CDR2 SYDVKM. This sample stems from a study of glioma-infiltrating T cells. Amplification of TCR alpha and beta CDR3 regions from RNA used iRepertoire nested multiplex PCR. In TCRdb, the multiplex PCR reads were re-called with MiXCR into one record per CDR3 protein. The data hold fewer than 500,000 distinct CDR3 sequences, with approximately 42% observed a single time. Study-level findings and limits: Non-neoplastic patients had below-expected tissue-blood divergence, while all gliomas exceeded expectation.

Sequencing was done on a sample of glioma tissue, nonneoplastic brain tissue, or PBMCs (not recorded which). The chain is built from TRBV28 and TRBJ2-1, with D perhaps matching TRBD1 or TRBD2 (5 bases each). The last part of the DNA fits TRBJ2-5 better; the J call may be wrong. The clonotype comes from a human donor with low-grade glioma or glioblastoma, undergoing nonglioma brain surgery, or in good health (not recorded which). CDR3 region: CASRYKSGPNSETQYF. CDR3 nucleotides: TGTGCCAGCAGATATAAGTCGGGACCTAATTCGGAGACCCAGTACTTC.